One sample yielded the 16 T cell receptor beta chains listed below, sequenced in a study of blood T cell repertoires in COVID-19. Profiled with immunoSEQ multiplex PCR; TCRdb holds only in-frame clones, not every one. The table shows 300,000 or so clones, with around four fifths occurring only once. Material for sequencing was peripheral blood. The origin of the receptors is a woman between 45 and 65 years old with acute or convalescent COVID-19.

This sequence joins TRBV11-2 and TRBJ1-3; no definite D call. Germline loops: CDR1 SGHAT, CDR2 FQNNGV. The CDR3 runs to 15 residues. The ends were cut back, 6 bases at V and 0 bases at J, with 12 bases in the middle. The CDR3 region is CASRYLTSSGNTIYF. The CDR3 region has the DNA TGTGCCAGCAGATACCTTACTTCCTCTGGAAACACCATATATTTT.

The chain carries TRBV24-1 and TRBJ2-1; D possibly corresponds to TRBD2 (5 bases). This CDR3 has 16 amino acids. Trimming removed 1 base at V and 4 bases at J, with 13 bases between. Germline V gene data show CDR1 as KGHDR and CDR2 as SFDVKD. The CDR3 DNA is TGTGCCACCAGTGATTTCGGGGATCCACCTTACAATGAGCAGTTCTTC. It specifies CATSDFGDPPYNEQFF.

The V call is TRBV18, the J call TRBJ1-2; D is uncertain. V gave up 3 bases and J gave up 0 bases, with 8 bases separating them. Germline-derived CDR1 and CDR2 are KGHSH and LQKENI. The CDR3 runs 14 residues. The DNA of the CDR3 is TGTGCCAGCTCACCCAGGACTTCTAACTATGGCTACACCTTC. It is translated as CASSPRTSNYGYTF.

There are a few counts of this clone. V gene TRBV18 combines with J gene TRBJ1-4; D is possibly TRBD1 (6 bases). Per germline, CDR1 KGHSH and CDR2 LQKENI. V was clipped by 4 bases and J by 0 bases, with 9 bases between them. The CDR3 length is 15 residues. The CDR3, as DNA: TGTGCCAGCTCACGGACAGTTGCAACTAATGAAAAACTGTTTTTT. Translated: CASSRTVATNEKLFF.

The V gene is TRBV9, the J gene TRBJ2-3, with 8 bases identical to TRBD2. Germline V gene lookup returns CDR1 SGDLS and CDR2 YYNGEE. This CDR3 contains 15 residues. The ends lost 0 bases at V and 4 bases at J; junction bases unmatched: 4. CDR3 region: CASSVVGAGADTQYF. In DNA, the CDR3 is TGTGCCAGCAGCGTAGTGGGAGCGGGAGCAGATACGCAGTATTTT.

This chain joins TRBV3-1 (or the pseudogene TRBV3-2) and TRBJ1-1; D might be TRBD1 (5 bases). The CDR3 is made up of 15 amino acids. Trimming shortened V by 4 bases and J by 1 base, and 13 bases separated the two germline ends. Germline V lookup: CDR1 LGHDT, CDR2 YNNKEL (reference sequence). In DNA form, the CDR3 reads TGTGCCAGCAGCCCTCGATCCGGGGGGAACACTGAAGCTTTCTTT. This encodes CASSPRSGGNTEAFF.

The rearrangement joins TRBV7-8 to TRBJ2-2, with 9 nucleotides matching TRBD2. CDR3 length: 16 amino acids. Per the germline V gene, CDR1 is SGHVS and CDR2 is FQNEAQ. Trimming cost V 0 bases and J 8 bases; bases outside gene matches: 7. The DNA for the CDR3 is TGTGCCAGCAGCTTAGCGCCCCTAGCGGGAAGGGGGGAGCTGTTTTTT. It codes for CASSLAPLAGRGELFF.

The CDR3 DNA reads as TGCGCCAGCAAACCACCCAGGGGGCAGGATGGCTACACCTTC. This codes for CASKPPRGQDGYTF. The chain joins TRBV5-1 to TRBJ1-2, with TRBD1 matching 8 bases. V dropped 6 bases and J dropped 6; count of bases not matched to a gene: 10. This CDR3 contains 14 residues. Germline CDR1 and CDR2: SGHRS and YFSETQ.

This clone was picked up one time. V and J are TRBV5-1 and TRBJ2-2; no reliable D call. V shed 4 bases and J shed 8 bases, with 12 bases lying between them. The CDR3 is made up of 13 amino acids. The germline CDR1 and CDR2 sequences are SGHRS and YFSETQ. In nucleotides, the CDR3 is TGCGCCAGCAGCGATTCTCCGGAGGGGGAGCTGTTTTTT. This translates into CASSDSPEGELFF.

The chain links TRBV18 to TRBJ2-7; no firm D call. Trimming left V 4 bases short and J 3 bases short, with 13 bases between. CDR3 length equals 14 residues. Germline V gene sequence: CDR1 KGHSH, CDR2 LQKENI. The CDR3 loop reads CASSLSTESYEQYF. The CDR3 region has the DNA TGTGCCAGCTCACTCTCTACAGAGAGCTACGAGCAGTACTTC.

The chain is built from TRBV19 and TRBJ2-1; no clear D gene. The CDR3 length is 14 residues. The V and J ends lost 8 bases and 4 bases respectively, with 15 bases between them. Per germline, CDR1 LNHDA and CDR2 SQIVND (reference sequence). Here the CDR3 DNA reads TGTGCCAGTGCCGTGGTGGAGTATTACAATGAGCAGTTCTTC. Translation: CASAVVEYYNEQFF.

CDR3 sequence: CASRAGVTTGELFF. CDR3 nucleotide sequence: TGTGCCAGCAGGGCAGGGGTGACCACCGGGGAGCTGTTTTTT. V gene TRBV2 combines with J gene TRBJ2-2; D is perhaps TRBD1 (6 bases). Trimming removed 6 bases from V and 4 bases from J, with 12 bases in between. This CDR3 is 14 amino acids long. CDR1 is SNHLY and CDR2 is FYNNEI in the germline V gene.

Only a few counts were recorded for this clone. This rearrangement joins TRBV4-3 to TRBJ2-7; 8 nucleotides line up with TRBD2. The CDR3 is 15 amino acids. V lost 2 bases, J lost 2 bases, and 5 bases stayed unmatched. From germline, CDR1 is LGHNA and CDR2 YSLEER. This chain's CDR3 is CASSQPPGLAYEQYF. The CDR3 coding sequence is TGCGCCAGCAGCCAACCCCCGGGACTAGCCTACGAGCAGTACTTC.

This rearrangement joins TRBV2 to TRBJ1-5; no definite D call. The CDR3 length is 12 residues. The germline V gene has CDR1 SNHLY and CDR2 FYNNEI. Trimming took 2 bases from V and 10 from J, leaving 9 bases between them. The CDR3 spells CASSENLRPQHF. Written as DNA, the CDR3 is TGTGCCAGCAGTGAAAATCTCCGTCCCCAGCATTTT.

The V gene is TRBV6-5, the J gene TRBJ1-6, with 8 bases that match TRBD1. Germline CDR1 MNHEY, CDR2 SVGAGI. CDR3 length equals 16 residues. The trim removed 0 bases at V and 6 bases at J, leaving 4 bases unmatched. CDR3 coding DNA: TGTGCCAGCAGTTACTCCACAGGGGGAACTAATTCACCCCTCCACTTT. It specifies CASSYSTGGTNSPLHF.

The chain joins TRBV29-1 to TRBJ2-2, with 12 bases that match TRBD1. V dropped 7 bases and J dropped 4; count of bases not matched to a gene: 4. Germline lookup yields CDR1 SQVTM and CDR2 ANQGSEA. This CDR3 region has 14 residues. The DNA of the CDR3 is TGCAGCGCCGGGACAGGGGGCATCACCGGGGAGCTGTTTTTT. This encodes CSAGTGGITGELFF.